This T cell receptor (beta chain) was recovered during a study of shared clonotypes between healthy human individuals (dated by TCRdb to the early 2020s). For the study in its entirety: The cohort comprised a couple of women and a few men aged 18 to 49 years. To increase sequencing depth and limit assay-specific biases, different laboratories used diverse techniques to prepare libraries and sequence TCR repertoires. The study deeply sequenced blood TCR repertoires of several healthy adults to estimate repertoire size and the extent of clonotype sharing between individuals. Each donor's leukapheresis produced roughly between roughly 0.9 and 8.9 billion PBMCs. For each donor, CD4 naive and CD4 memory were each run on three plates, CD8 naive on two plates, and CD8 memory on one plate.

A single count supports this clone. Its antigen specificity is not known. A read error may produce the germline difference seen at one junction end. What the study reported, not specific to this receptor: Sampling was restricted to blood, and TCR repertoires in tissue are likely to differ from TCR repertoires in blood. Even with the large sequencing depth, rarefaction of the sorted-subset datasets indicated that sequencing was incomplete. Sharing across a few donors was observed for around 4.8% of naive CD4, about 4% of naive CD8, 2% to 2.5% of memory CD4, and around 0.42% of memory CD8 clonotypes. The small number of donors limited the genetic and exposure-history diversity represented. Higher generation probabilities were observed for clonotypes shared by all four sorted-subset donors than for non-shared clonotypes. Pairwise subsampling indicated that sequencing depth was expected to affect the degree of clonotype sharing among donors. Larger estimated clonotype richness was generally found for naive subsets than for memory subsets.

TCR CDR3 regions were amplified from genomic DNA by multiplex PCR using the deep immunoSEQ assay. Extracted genomic DNA from each cell subset was spread evenly across all wells of several immunoSEQ 96-well plates, with each plate serving as a replicate. For sorted subsets, each replicate PCR was loaded with approximately 190 ng genomic DNA, equivalent to 25,000 to 35,000 T cell genomes. Purified libraries were quantified with a Qubit 3.0 fluorometer, sized on a Bioanalyzer 2100, and re-quantified with the KAPA Library Quantification kit. Every immunoSEQ 96-well plate was sequenced on a separate single-read 150-cycle Illumina NextSeq 550 flow cell. From the authors' description of their analysis: Because the immunoSEQ output included only junctional sequences and no quality scores, the filtering could not be the same as the filtering used for full-length reads. To assign V/J genes and CDR3, sequences were annotated using PyIR, a Python wrapper for IgBLAST v1.9, with IMGT germline references. Any read was removed if the V/J assignment was weak (E-value above 1e-6), the CDR3 was missing, or the read contained stop codons, out-of-frame junctions, or ambiguous translated residues. V3J clonotypes were defined as sequences sharing the same inferred V gene, J gene, and CDR3 amino acid sequence. Percentage overlap between repertoires was computed as shared unique clonotypes divided by the size of the smaller repertoire. Repertoire richness was assessed with RTK rarefaction, the Chao1 estimator, and Recon v2.1 estimates of unobserved clonotypes. OLGA was used to compute generation probabilities for all TCRbeta clonotypes that the gDNA method yielded from several donors. TCRdb retrieved this table from immuneACCESS and kept in-frame rearrangements only. Not all clones are present; in checked studies, unresolved V genes account for under half, and no reason is known for the remainder. For V, J and clone size, that table is used; D and trimming come from the DNA. This sample holds 2 million to 2.5 million clones; approximately 95% were observed only once. The top ten hold 0.13% of the sample.

The donors were healthy, HIV-negative adults who had no recently reported acute infections or vaccinations. Every donor was a Caucasian adult living in Nashville, Tennessee, USA. CD4+ T cells were enriched through magnetic negative selection, after which naive cells were positively selected on CD45RA and the remaining negative fraction served as the memory subset. Blood was obtained by leukapheresis, after which PBMCs were separated by Ficoll-Histopaque density gradient centrifugation and cryopreserved in liquid nitrogen vapor phase. Analytical flow cytometry was used to check the purity and quantity of each magnetically sorted T cell population. Each sorted fraction had its genomic DNA isolated and then quantified by UV absorbance on a Nanodrop 2000c. Including cysteine and phenylalanine, the CDR3 has 13 amino acids. This entry keeps only the CDR3 DNA: 39 bases, framed from base 1. Per the germline V gene (reference sequence), SSHAT is the CDR1 and FNYEAQ is the CDR2.

The TCR comes from a young man in good health. The sequenced sample was naive CD4+ T cells sorted from blood. The cell subset or site label here, explained by the study, means: CD45RA+ positively selected. The chain couples TRBV7-7 to TRBJ2-5; perhaps TRBD2 is the D gene, with 5 bases matching. The CDR3 has the sequence CASSRGEGETQYF. In nucleotide form, the sequence is TGTGCTAGCAGCCGAGGAGAGGGAGAGACCCAGTACTTC.